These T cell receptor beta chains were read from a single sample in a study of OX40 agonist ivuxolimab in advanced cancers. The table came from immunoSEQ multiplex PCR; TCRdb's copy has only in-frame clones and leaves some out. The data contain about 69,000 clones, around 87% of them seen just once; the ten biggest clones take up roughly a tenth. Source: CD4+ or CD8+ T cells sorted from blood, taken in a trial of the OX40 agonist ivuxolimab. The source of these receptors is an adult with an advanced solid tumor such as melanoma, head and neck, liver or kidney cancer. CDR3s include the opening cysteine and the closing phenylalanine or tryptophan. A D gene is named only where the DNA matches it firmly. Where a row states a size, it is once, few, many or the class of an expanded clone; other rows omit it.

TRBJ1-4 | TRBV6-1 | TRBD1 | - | TGTGCCAGCAGTCCAAGGGGGGACAGCTATGAAAAACTGTTTTTT | CASSPRGDSYEKLFF
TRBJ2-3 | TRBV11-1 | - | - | TGTGCCAGCACCAAGCAGGGAGTTCCAGATACGCAGTATTTT | CASTKQGVPDTQYF
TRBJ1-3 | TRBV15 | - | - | TGTGCCACCAGCAGAGATGCCCGGGGAAACACCATATATTTT | CATSRDARGNTIYF
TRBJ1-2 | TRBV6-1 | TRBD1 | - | TGTGCCAGCAGTGAAAGACAGGGTGGTTCCTATGGCTACACCTTC | CASSERQGGSYGYTF
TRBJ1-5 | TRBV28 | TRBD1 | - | TGTGCCAGCTGCAGGGGGCATACCAATCAGCCCCAGCATTTT | CASCRGHTNQPQHF
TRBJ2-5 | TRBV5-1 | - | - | TGCGCCAGCAGCCCCCAGGGATCTCGGGAGACCCAGTACTTC | CASSPQGSRETQYF
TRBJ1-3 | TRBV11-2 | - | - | TGTGCCAGCAGCCAGAGGGGGGACCCTGGAAACACCATATATTTT | CASSQRGDPGNTIYF
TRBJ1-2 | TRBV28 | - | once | TGTGCCAGCAGACCGGGAGTCAGGAGGAGCTACACCTTC | CASRPGVRRSYTF
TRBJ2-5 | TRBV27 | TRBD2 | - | TGTGCCAGCAGTTTATTAGCGGGAGAAGAGACCCAGTACTTC | CASSLLAGEETQYF
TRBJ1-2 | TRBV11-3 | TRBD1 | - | TGTGCCAGCAGCTTCGACAGGGAGGTTGGCTACACCTTC | CASSFDREVGYTF
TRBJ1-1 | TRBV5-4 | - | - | TGTGCCAGCACCGACCCTGGACAGTTTAACACTGAAGCTTTCTTT | CASTDPGQFNTEAFF
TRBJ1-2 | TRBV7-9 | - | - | TGTGCCAGCAGCTATGACGCGAACTATGGCTACACCTTC | CASSYDANYGYTF
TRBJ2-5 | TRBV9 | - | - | TGTGCCAGCAGCGTAGATAGGCAAGAGACCCAGTACTTC | CASSVDRQETQYF
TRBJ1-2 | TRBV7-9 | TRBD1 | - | TGTGCCAGCAGCTCGTCCGGGACAGGACACTATGGCTACACCTTC | CASSSSGTGHYGYTF
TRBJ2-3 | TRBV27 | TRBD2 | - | TGTGCCAGCAGACTAGCGGGGGTAGATACGCAGTATTTT | CASRLAGVDTQYF
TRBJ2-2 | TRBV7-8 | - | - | TGTGCCAGCAGCTTAGCCGGGAGAGGCACCGGGGAGCTGTTTTTT | CASSLAGRGTGELFF